This record concerns one T cell receptor (beta chain) sequence. This CDR3 has 15 amino acids. Deletions cut 6 bases from V and 2 bases from J, with 14 bases between. In germline, CDR1 is LGHNT, CDR2 FRNRAP. Clones were sequenced by immunoSEQ multiplex PCR, and TCRdb holds only the in-frame ones, with some missing. Among fewer than 120,000 clones listed, roughly four fifths were seen once. These data belong to a study of blood T cell repertoires in COVID-19. Looking at the study overall: Nucleic acid was either cDNA or gDNA, and it came from T cells, B-cell-depleted T cells, or PBMCs.

This chain uses TRBV12-5 with TRBJ1-5, with a tentative D call TRBD1 (5 bases). This clonotype originated in a woman aged 60-75 years with acute or convalescent COVID-19. Sequenced input: peripheral blood. The CDR3 DNA reads TGTGCTAGTGGCCCCTCGGGCAGGGGCAATCAGCCCCAGCATTTT. This sequence encodes CASGPSGRGNQPQHF. Looking up the rest from reference TRBV12-5 and TRBJ1-5 gives the full variable domain: DARVTQTPRHKVTEMGQEVTMRCQPILGHNTVFWYRQTMMQGLELLAYFRNRAPLDDSGMPKDRFSAEMPDATLATLKIQPSEPRDSAVYFCASGPSGRGNQPQHFGDGTRLSIL.